This TCR beta chain comes out of a study of CD8+CD57+ T cells in acquired aplastic anemia. Study overall: Sorted CD4+ and CD8+ cells gave a mean 3.2 ug DNA, range roughly 0.2 to 27.4 ug. Study outcomes and limitations: Shared by patients and controls, approximately 29 CD8+ CDR3s were abundant in patients.

The TCR beta profiling, which covered VDJ combination and CDR3 sequence, was carried out using genomic DNA as the template. TCRdb processed the reads anew with MiXCR; each CDR3 protein has one entry. The repertoire has roughly 63,000 distinct CDR3 sequences, 45% to 60% of them found once; the top ten carry around 8%. The V and J ends lost 0 bases and 7 bases respectively, with 19 bases between them. Germline V gene lookup returns CDR1 SQVTM and CDR2 ANQGSEA. This CDR3 spans 16 amino acids. This clonotype is categorized as medium-sized. Its target is not known. The receptor was isolated from a human donor in good health, serving as a control. Material for sequencing was sorted CD4+, CD8+, or CD8+CD57+ T cells (not recorded which) from PBMCs. The V gene is TRBV29-1, the J gene TRBJ2-1; D may be TRBD2 (5 bases). The CDR3 DNA reads as TGCAGCGTTGAAGAAGGCCCTAGCTTTTCCGGTAATGAGCAGTTCTTC. Protein: CSVEEGPSFSGNEQFF.